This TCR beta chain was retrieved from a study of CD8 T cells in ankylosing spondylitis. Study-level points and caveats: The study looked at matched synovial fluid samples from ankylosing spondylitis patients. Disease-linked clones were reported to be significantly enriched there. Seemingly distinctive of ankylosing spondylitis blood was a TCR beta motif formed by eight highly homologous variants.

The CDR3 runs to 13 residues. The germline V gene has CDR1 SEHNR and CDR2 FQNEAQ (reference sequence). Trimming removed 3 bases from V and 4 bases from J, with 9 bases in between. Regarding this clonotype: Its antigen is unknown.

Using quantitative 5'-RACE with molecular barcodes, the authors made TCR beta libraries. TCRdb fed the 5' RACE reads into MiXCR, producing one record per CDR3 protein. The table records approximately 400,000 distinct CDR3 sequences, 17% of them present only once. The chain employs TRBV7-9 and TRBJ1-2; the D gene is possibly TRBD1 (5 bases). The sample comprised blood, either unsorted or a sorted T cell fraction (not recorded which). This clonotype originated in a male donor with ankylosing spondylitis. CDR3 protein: CASSLNQGYGYTF. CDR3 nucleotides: TGTGCCAGCAGCTTGAATCAGGGCTATGGCTACACCTTC.